The subject of this entry is one TCR beta chain. These data belong to a study of blood T cell repertoires in COVID-19. Profiling relied on immunoSEQ multiplex PCR, and the TCRdb table lists in-frame clones only, not all of them. The data show some 180,000 clones, roughly 93% seen once. Germline assignment: CDR1 WNHNN and CDR2 SYGVQD (reference sequence). CDR3 length: 13 amino acids. V lost 5 bases, J lost 5 bases, and 13 bases lay in between. This TCR was recovered from a man aged 18-30 years with COVID-19, enrolled during active disease. This chain joins TRBV10-1 and TRBJ2-7; tentative D call: TRBD1 (6 bases). Sample: peripheral blood. This chain's CDR3 is CASSRDIRNEQYF. The CDR3 region has the DNA TGCGCCAGCAGTCGGGACATTAGGAACGAGCAGTACTTC.